The 10 T cell receptor beta chains below were found in one sample sequenced in a study of T-cell memory formation after mild COVID-19. TCRdb re-derived calls from the 5' RACE reads in MiXCR, one entry per CDR3 protein. The sample holds about 500,000 distinct CDR3 sequences, 20% seen once. Source material: PBMCs or a T cell subset sorted from them (not recorded which). The source of these receptors is an adult woman who had mild COVID-19 (a few samples of this study predate the infection). Cell type and time point are not known.

This rearrangement joins TRBV5-4 to TRBJ2-5; 10 nucleotides agree with TRBD2. This CDR3 has 16 amino acids. Unmatched junction bases numbered 9, after V lost 1 base and J lost 6 bases. Per the germline V gene, CDR1 is SGHNT and CDR2 is YYREEE (reference sequence). The CDR3 DNA is TGTGCCAGCAGCTTGTTCCAGCGGGAGGGGGGAAAGACCCAGTACTTC. Its translation: CASSLFQREGGKTQYF.

This clonotype was picked up a small number of times. This chain links TRBV5-1 with TRBJ1-1, with D possibly matching TRBD1 (6 bases). Trimming removed 6 bases from V and 5 bases from J, with 14 bases in between. Germline-derived CDR1 and CDR2 are SGHRS and YFSETQ. The CDR3 runs 13 residues. The CDR3 region is CASNPGAETEAFF. In nucleotides, the CDR3 is TGCGCCAGCAACCCGGGGGCAGAGACTGAAGCTTTCTTT.

The chain has TRBV5-6 and TRBJ2-7; 12 bases are shared with TRBD2. Germline trimming cut 7 bases from V and 5 bases from J; bases unmatched to any gene: 13. Germline V gene data show CDR1 as SGHDT and CDR2 as YYEEEE. The CDR3 totals 16 residues. For the CDR3, the DNA is TGTGCCAGCCAGGCTAGCGGGAGGGCCCAAGAAGACGAGCAGTACTTC. Protein: CASQASGRAQEDEQYF.

In this sample, this clonotype turned up many times. This chain joins TRBV4-3 and TRBJ2-5, with 9 positions matching TRBD2. In germline, CDR1 is LGHNA, CDR2 YSLEER. The CDR3 is 15 amino acids. Losses at the gene ends were 3 bases for V and 1 base for J; bases not matched to a gene: 3. The CDR3, as DNA: TGCGCCAGCAGCCATTCTAGCGGGATCCAAGAGACCCAGTACTTC. This gives the protein CASSHSSGIQETQYF.

The genes are TRBV11-3 and TRBJ2-4, with D uncertain. This CDR3 is 12 amino acids long. V dropped 4 bases and J dropped 6 bases, with 7 bases sitting between them. From germline, CDR1 is SGHNT and CDR2 YENEEA. In nucleotides, the CDR3 is TGTGCCAGCAGCTCCGGCTTAAACATTCAGTACTTC. Protein product: CASSSGLNIQYF.

This clonotype was detected a few times. The J gene is TRBJ2-1, the V gene TRBV6-4; perhaps TRBD2 as D (5 bases). With 7 bases removed from V and 5 bases from J, the gap between germline ends came to 12 bases. Germline-derived CDR1 and CDR2 are MRHNA and SNTAGT. The CDR3 totals 13 residues. CDR3 nucleotide sequence: TGTGCCAGCACAGTGGCCGGGAACAATGAGCAGTTCTTC. Its translation is CASTVAGNNEQFF.

This sequence joins TRBV5-1 and TRBJ1-1, with a possible D match to TRBD1 (6 bases). The V gene's germline CDR1 is SGHRS and CDR2 YFSETQ. The CDR3 consists of 15 residues. The V end was cut by 0 bases, the J end by 4 bases, with 13 bases between. The CDR3 DNA reads as TGCGCCAGCAGCTTGGGTGAGGGGGTGAGCACTGAAGCTTTCTTT. Translating gives CASSLGEGVSTEAFF.

This chain connects TRBV5-1 to TRBJ2-4, with 13 nucleotides matching TRBD2. Germline V gene lookup returns CDR1 SGHRS and CDR2 YFSETQ. With 4 bases clipped from V and 2 bases from J, the junction kept 9 bases outside the gene matches. This CDR3 region has 18 residues. The CDR3 DNA reads as TGCGCCAGCAGCCCCCCGGGACTAGCGGGGTCTTCCAAAAACATTCAGTACTTC. The encoded protein is CASSPPGLAGSSKNIQYF.

The sample holds a few counts of this clonotype. The chain employs TRBV5-4 and TRBJ1-2; no reliable D call. Germline V gene data show CDR1 as SGHNT and CDR2 as YYREEE (reference sequence). V shed 0 bases and J shed 4 bases, with 7 bases lying between them. This CDR3 has 13 amino acids. The CDR3 DNA follows: TGTGCCAGCAGCTTGGAGGTGATCTATGGCTACACCTTC. Translating gives CASSLEVIYGYTF.

This clonotype was found a few times. The chain couples TRBV5-6 to TRBJ1-1; possible D gene TRBD1, 5 bases. CDR1 and CDR2 from the germline V gene are SGHDT and YYEEEE. V was trimmed by 1 base and J by 0 bases, leaving 16 bases between them. CDR3 size: 17 residues. The CDR3 spells CASSLISGGTLNTEAFF. The CDR3 region has the DNA TGTGCCAGCAGCTTGATTTCCGGGGGAACTCTGAACACTGAAGCTTTCTTT.